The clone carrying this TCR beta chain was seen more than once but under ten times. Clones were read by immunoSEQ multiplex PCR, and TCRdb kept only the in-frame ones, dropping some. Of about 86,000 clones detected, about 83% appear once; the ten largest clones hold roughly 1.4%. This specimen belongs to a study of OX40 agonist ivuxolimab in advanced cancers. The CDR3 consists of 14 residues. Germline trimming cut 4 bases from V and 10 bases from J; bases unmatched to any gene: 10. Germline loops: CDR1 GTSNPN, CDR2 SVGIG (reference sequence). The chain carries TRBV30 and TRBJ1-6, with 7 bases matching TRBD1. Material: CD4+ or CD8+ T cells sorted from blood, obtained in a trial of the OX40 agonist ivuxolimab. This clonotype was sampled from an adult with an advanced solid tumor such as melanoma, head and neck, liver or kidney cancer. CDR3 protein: CAWNPGTEYSPLHF. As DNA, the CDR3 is TGTGCCTGGAACCCGGGGACAGAATACTCACCCCTCCACTTT.